This T cell receptor beta chain is from a study of blood T cells in healthy people across ages (dated by TCRdb to about 2015). Regarding the complete study: In model experiments, template switching captured about one uniquely barcoded TCR beta cDNA molecule for every two T cells. To track age-related changes in TCR beta repertoire diversity, the study relied on deep sequencing normalized with unique cDNA molecular identifiers. The donors were split into four age groups: young (average about 15 years), middle-aged (nearly 40), aged (62) and long-lived (about 74). Donors of different ages were randomly distributed across sequencing lanes to avoid experimental bias. Using the same blood draw, the study looked at two additional independent replicas of 1 million unique cDNA reads for two donors, one aged 18 to 30 and the other aged 80 or older.

The roughly 38 donors, aged about 6 to 100 years, were systemically healthy Caucasian individuals from Russia. Around 10 milliliters of peripheral blood were collected from each donor into EDTA-treated Vacutainer tubes. Ficoll-Paque density-gradient centrifugation was used to isolate PBMCs, with at least 6 million per sample. Trizol reagent was used to extract total RNA from the PBMCs, yielding at least 5 micrograms per sample. For every donor, flow cytometry on a PBMC aliquot measured the percentage of naive CD45RAhigh/CD27high T cells. This clonotype has more than one count but fewer than ten. It lacks a known antigen. No much larger clonotype is one base removed from it; base qualities were not supplied. The library was generated by 5' RACE. The run used an Illumina HiSeq 2500. A second roughly 6 to 12 cycle PCR used a sample-barcoded 5' primer and a J-beta primer mix. A unique molecular identifier was introduced onto each TCR beta cDNA molecule by a template-switch 5' adaptor carrying 12 random nucleotides. Each sample yielded at least 2.5 million CDR3-containing paired-end reads. First-strand cDNA was synthesized from all RNA with the Mint cDNA synthesis kit, primed by a TRBC-specific oligonucleotide. After uracil-DNA glycosylase treatment, a first 18-cycle PCR used universal primers M1SS and BC2_uni_R on all cDNA. In the paper's pipeline: For normalization, 1 million high-quality reads were randomly selected from each sample, with every read carrying a distinct molecular identifier. Instead of being binned into consensus sequences, reads that shared molecular identifiers were thrown out. MiTCR, run with a Q25 quality threshold and the strictest error-elimination algorithm, handled CDR3 identification, clonotype clustering and error correction. Lower-bound total TCR beta diversity was estimated with a nonparametric unseen species model using Euler transformation. Using fastp trimming at Q25 and MiXCR clonotype assembly, TCRdb reanalyzed the public sequencing data and kept in-frame beta chains. Every distinct CDR3 protein forms one entry, paired with its most common genes and DNA. TCRdb's processing, not the study's, gives the V and J calls here. The sample includes around 1,500,000 distinct CDR3 sequences, with about 43% observed a single time. Approximately 7.9% of the sample rests with the top ten.

There are 17 amino acids in the CDR3, from cysteine to phenylalanine inclusive. The retained sequence is limited to the CDR3, 51 bases, with the frame set at the first base. The V end loses 2 bases and the J end loses 2 bases, and a stretch of 16 bases separates them. Results and caveats for the whole study, not just this receptor: The CMV infection status of donors was not known, potentially confounding age-related changes in expanded clonotypes. Observed TCR beta diversity per million T cells fell roughly linearly with age, and a significant reduction was already apparent by age roughly 41. Because profiling used bulk unsorted PBMCs, naive and antigen-experienced compartments could not be compared conclusively. Estimates of total diversity from one million sequenced T cells were regarded as lower bounds and underestimates. Observed TCR beta diversity correlated strongly with the percentage of naive T cells measured by flow cytometry. Compared with the aged group, more naive CD4+ T cells, fewer expanded clones and increased TCR diversity were shown by the long-lived group, suggesting age selection.

The receptor was derived from a woman younger than 35 in good health. The source material was blood. The receptor chain draws on TRBV12-3 or TRBV12-4 and TRBJ2-1; the best D guess is TRBD2, with 6 bases matching. The CDR3 protein: CASSLRVVGSPYNEQFF. The bases read TGTGCCAGCAGTTTAAGGGTGGTCGGGAGCCCCTACAATGAGCAGTTCTTC.